Each of the 18 T cell receptor beta chains below was sequenced from the same sample in a study of blood T cells in healthy people across ages. The use of a sample-barcoded 5' primer and a J-beta primer mix characterized a second PCR of about 7 to 12 cycles. TCRdb used MiXCR to reprocess the 5' RACE reads, holding one entry per CDR3 protein. The table has approximately 1,000,000 distinct CDR3 sequences, around two fifths seen once. The specimen was blood. These TCRs come from a man between 18 and 35 years old in good health.

V is TRBV15 and J is TRBJ1-1; TRBD1 agrees at 8 bases. The CDR3 runs to 15 residues. Germline loops: CDR1 LNHNV, CDR2 YYDKDF (reference sequence). Trimming at V came to 1 base and at J to 6 bases, leaving 7 bases not matched to a gene. The CDR3 DNA sequence: TGTGCCACCAGCAGAGGGTGGACAGGGAGCGCTGAAGCTTTCTTT. Translating it yields CATSRGWTGSAEAFF.

The chain employs TRBV7-2 and TRBJ2-3; 12 nucleotides agree with TRBD2. The CDR3 length is 18 residues. Germline-derived CDR1 and CDR2 are SGHTA and FQGNSA. With 5 bases clipped from V and 0 bases from J, the junction kept 9 bases outside the gene matches. The CDR3 loop is CASSLRTSGAKSTDTQYF. CDR3 DNA sequence: TGTGCCAGCAGCCTGAGGACTAGCGGGGCAAAAAGCACAGATACGCAGTATTTT.

This clonotype was detected many times. This chain joins TRBV12-3 or TRBV12-4 and TRBJ1-5; no reliable D call. The CDR3 extends over 15 amino acids. Trimming removed 6 bases from V and 0 bases from J, with 12 bases in between. CDR3 DNA: TGTGCCAGCAGCACCGGAGTTTATAGCAATCAGCCCCAGCATTTT. Its protein is CASSTGVYSNQPQHF.

This clonotype was seen a few times. This chain joins TRBV10-2 and TRBJ1-2; D is unclear. The CDR3 totals 15 residues. The germline CDR1 and CDR2 sequences are WSHSY and SAAADI. V lost 0 bases to trimming and J lost 4 bases, with 12 bases between them. Here the CDR3 reads CASSESRAGFYGYTF. The CDR3 DNA is TGCGCCAGCAGTGAGTCCCGTGCAGGCTTCTATGGCTACACCTTC.

This clonotype was detected only a few times. The chain uses TRBV28 and TRBJ1-4; D gene uncertain. This CDR3 comprises 15 residues. V was shortened by 8 bases and J by 3 bases, with 16 bases between the two germline ends. Germline assignment: CDR1 MDHEN and CDR2 SYDVKM. For the CDR3, the DNA is TGTGCCAGCGAAGATAGCCCTTCCGCTAATGAAAAACTGTTTTTT. Translation: CASEDSPSANEKLFF.

The rearrangement uses TRBV10-3 and TRBJ1-2; no firm D call. This CDR3 region has 14 residues. The V gene lost 0 bases and the J gene lost 8 bases, with 13 bases spanning the gap. Germline V gives CDR1 ENHRY, CDR2 SYGVKD. CDR3 bases: TGTGCCATCAGTGAGTCTCGGCGGACCTGGGGCTACACCTTC. It translates to CAISESRRTWGYTF.

There are many counts of this clonotype. J is TRBJ2-7 and V is TRBV4-1; possible D gene TRBD1, 6 bases. CDR1 and CDR2 (germline): MGHRA, YSYEKL. Trimming stripped 0 bases from V and 7 bases from J, with 19 bases between. The CDR3 sequence is 16 residues long. This CDR3 is CASSQDSGVMYNEQYF. CDR3 in DNA: TGCGCCAGCAGCCAAGATTCAGGGGTCATGTACAATGAGCAGTACTTC.

The chain links TRBV12-3 or TRBV12-4 to TRBJ1-2; 10 positions match TRBD1. V trimming: 7 bases; J trimming: 2 bases; junction bases outside the gene matches: 4. The CDR3 is 14 amino acids. The CDR3 spells CASIATGGNYGYTF. The CDR3 bases are TGTGCCAGCATCGCGACAGGGGGCAACTATGGCTACACCTTC.

V and J are TRBV7-9 and TRBJ1-2; 7 bases fit TRBD1. Germline V CDR1 and CDR2: SEHNR, FQNEAQ (reference sequence). This CDR3 region has 15 residues. After removal of 4 bases from V and 4 bases from J, the junction contained 9 bases not matched to a gene. CDR3 bases: TGTGCCAGCAGCTCGTCCGGGACAGCCACCTATGGCTACACCTTC. This gives the protein CASSSSGTATYGYTF.

The table lists this clonotype with a few counts. J is TRBJ2-7 and V is TRBV7-9; perhaps TRBD2 as D (6 bases). V was clipped by 4 bases and J by 2 bases, with 15 bases between them. In germline, CDR1 is SEHNR, CDR2 FQNEAQ (reference sequence). This CDR3 spans 15 amino acids. CDR3 amino acids: CASSSGSGTPYEQYF. Written as DNA, the CDR3 is TGTGCCAGCAGCTCTGGGTCCGGGACTCCCTACGAGCAGTACTTC.

To note about this clonotype: This may arise from a read error, as a much more abundant clone is one base away. The chain joins TRBV9 to TRBJ1-2, with D unclear. The CDR3 consists of 15 residues. Germline V gene lookup returns CDR1 SGDLS and CDR2 YYNGEE. The CDR3 nucleotides read TGTGCCAGCAGCGTAGGGGTCAGCTCTACCTATGGCCACACCTTC. Residues: CASSVGVSSTYGHTF.

This clonotype was observed a few times. At one of its ends the junction is not consistent with the germline gene, which may arise from a read error. V usage is TRBV6-2 or TRBV6-3 and J usage is TRBJ2-2, with D uncertain. CDR3 length: 14 amino acids. CDR1 and CDR2 (germline): MNHEY, SVGEGT. The CDR3 DNA follows: TGTGCCAGCAGTGACTCACCCTATGGGGGGGAGCTGTTTTTT. Translating it yields CASSDSPYGGELFF.

The chain carries TRBV28 and TRBJ2-2, with TRBD2 matching over 11 bases. Germline lookup yields CDR1 MDHEN and CDR2 SYDVKM. The length of the CDR3 is 16 residues. V lost 6 bases and J lost 0; bases outside the gene matches: 3. CDR3: CASRGLAVANTGELFF. CDR3 DNA sequence: TGTGCCAGCAGGGGACTAGCGGTCGCGAACACCGGGGAGCTGTTTTTT.

Ten or more counts support this clonotype. V is TRBV29-1 and J is TRBJ1-5; possibly TRBD1 for D (5 bases). Germline CDR1 and CDR2: SQVTM and ANQGSEA. Trimming removed 3 bases from V and 6 bases from J, with 15 bases in between. The CDR3 sequence is 14 residues long. This CDR3 is CSVDGGDGAQPQHF. The CDR3 DNA reads TGCAGCGTTGATGGAGGGGATGGAGCTCAGCCCCAGCATTTT.

Only a few counts were recorded for this clonotype. The chain links TRBV3-1 to TRBJ2-5; TRBD2 matches at 7 bases. V was pared by 5 bases and J by 3 bases, with 9 bases of the junction left unmatched. The CDR3 runs 15 residues. Looked up from germline, CDR1 is LGHDT and CDR2 is YNNKEL (reference sequence). The CDR3 DNA follows: TGTGCCAGCAGCTTAACCGGGAGGAACGAAGAGACCCAGTACTTC. Its translation: CASSLTGRNEETQYF.

The J gene is TRBJ2-5, the V gene TRBV7-2, with D uncertain. CDR3 length: 15 amino acids. V lost 1 base, J lost 6 bases, and 15 bases lay in between. Per germline, CDR1 SGHTA and CDR2 FQGNSA. The CDR3 sequence is CASSLGSTTGKTQYF. The CDR3 nucleotides read TGTGCCAGCAGCTTAGGTTCAACAACCGGAAAGACCCAGTACTTC.

V and J are TRBV27 and TRBJ1-5; D might be TRBD1 (6 bases). The CDR3 covers 14 residues. Germline assignment: CDR1 MNHEY and CDR2 SMNVEV (reference sequence). The ends were cut back, 5 bases at V and 7 bases at J, with 15 bases in the middle. The CDR3 protein is CASSPTGWSQPQHF. In nucleotides, the CDR3 is TGTGCCAGCAGTCCCACAGGGTGGAGCCAGCCCCAGCATTTT.

A few counts support this clonotype. V gene TRBV5-1 combines with J gene TRBJ2-1, with 9 bases aligning to TRBD1. CDR1 is SGHRS and CDR2 is YFSETQ in the germline V gene. This CDR3 has 16 residues. V trimming: 4 bases; J trimming: 0 bases; junction bases outside the gene matches: 5. The CDR3 coding sequence is TGCGCCAGCAGCCCGGAGACAGGGGGCTCCTACAATGAGCAGTTCTTC. Its translation: CASSPETGGSYNEQFF.